This record looks at one T cell receptor beta chain sequence and its context. The age range of participants was about 18 to 90 years, with residence in under 25 US areas. These data are taken from a study of blood T cell repertoires in COVID-19. Study at large: T cells, B-cell-depleted T cells, or PBMCs supplied cDNA or gDNA.

In the original processing: Nucleated cell number was recorded as an estimate derived from reference gene primer amplification. Measured with immunoSEQ multiplex PCR; TCRdb has only the in-frame clones, and not every one. The V and J calls and clone size were taken over from that table, and D and trimming were inferred from the DNA. The table lists around 220,000 clones, roughly 87% of them singletons, with roughly 6.3% in the top ten. The germline gives CDR1 SGDLS, CDR2 YYNGEE. The CDR3 has 13 amino acids. V lost 4 bases and J 4 bases, leaving 11 bases between the germline ends. The sequenced sample was PBMCs or T cells enriched from blood (not recorded which). This TCR derives from a woman younger than 45 with acute COVID-19. The V and J genes are TRBV9 and TRBJ2-5; D possibly corresponds to TRBD1 (6 bases). DNA of the CDR3: TGTGCCAGCAGCACAGGGATGGGAGAGACCCAGTACTTC. Translation gives CASSTGMGETQYF.